The 19 T cell receptor beta chains presented below share a single source sample, sequenced in a study of blood T cell repertoires in COVID-19. Produced via immunoSEQ multiplex PCR; TCRdb's table is partial and in-frame only. The data contain 350,000 to 450,000 clones, about 87% of them seen just once; the ten biggest clones take up 2% to 2.5%. The sample consisted of peripheral blood. These receptors all stem from an older woman with COVID-19, enrolled during active disease.

V usage is TRBV18 and J usage is TRBJ2-5, with TRBD1 matching over 8 bases. There are 15 residues in the CDR3. The germline V gene has CDR1 KGHSH and CDR2 LQKENI. V shed 6 bases, J shed 1 base, and the junction held 7 bases outside the gene matches. The CDR3 nucleotides are TGTGCCAGCTCTCGGTTGGGACAGGTCCAAGAGACCCAGTACTTC. Protein product: CASSRLGQVQETQYF.

The chain employs TRBV7-8 and TRBJ1-1; 8 bases match TRBD1. This CDR3 has 15 amino acids. CDR1 is SGHVS and CDR2 is FQNEAQ in the germline V gene. J was trimmed by 1 base and V by 7 bases; bases with no gene match: 8. CDR3: CASKRTGQENTEAFF. The CDR3 region has the DNA TGTGCCAGCAAACGTACGGGACAGGAGAACACTGAAGCTTTCTTT.

The gene calls are TRBV30 and TRBJ1-2; possible D gene TRBD1, 5 bases. The V gene lost 5 bases and the J gene lost 10 bases, with 14 bases spanning the gap. Germline values: CDR1 GTSNPN, CDR2 SVGIG (reference sequence). The CDR3 length is 11 residues. The CDR3 DNA is TGTGCCTGGCAGACGGAGGGGTTCTACACCTTC. Translated, it gives CAWQTEGFYTF.

The chain carries TRBV6-1 and TRBJ1-5; D remains ambiguous. Between the trimmed V and J ends, which lost 1 base and 1 base, there was a span of 8 bases. Germline-derived CDR1 and CDR2 are MNHNS and SASEGT. This CDR3 region has 15 residues. The CDR3: CASSEVITSNQPQHF. The CDR3 DNA sequence: TGTGCCAGCAGTGAAGTAATAACAAGCAATCAGCCCCAGCATTTT.

This clone has just a few counts. This chain links TRBV9 with TRBJ1-2; TRBD1 agrees at 8 bases. V dropped 3 bases and J dropped 4; count of bases not matched to a gene: 14. The CDR3 runs to 17 residues. Germline values: CDR1 SGDLS, CDR2 YYNGEE. The CDR3 DNA reads TGTGCCAGCAGCGCACTCCCTGGACAGGGTACCCTCTATGGCTACACCTTC. The encoded protein is CASSALPGQGTLYGYTF.

The J gene is TRBJ1-1, the V gene TRBV19; perhaps TRBD1 as D (5 bases). This CDR3 region has 15 residues. Trimming removed 1 base at V and 3 bases at J, with 12 bases between. Per germline, CDR1 LNHDA and CDR2 SQIVND (reference sequence). DNA for the CDR3: TGTGCCAGTAGTATAGGGTCCAGGGTGTACACTGAAGCTTTCTTT. It translates to CASSIGSRVYTEAFF.

This chain links TRBV6-5 with TRBJ2-5; D is undetermined. The V gene's germline CDR1 is MNHEY and CDR2 SVGAGI. The CDR3 runs to 14 residues. V dropped 6 bases and J dropped 2 bases, with 13 bases sitting between them. The CDR3 nucleotides read TGTGCCAGCAGCTTCCCTACAGAACAAGAGACCCAGTACTTC. It translates to CASSFPTEQETQYF.

The V gene is TRBV24-1, the J gene TRBJ1-1; 11 nucleotides line up with TRBD1. The CDR3 has 15 residues. The germline V gene encodes CDR1 KGHDR and CDR2 SFDVKD. V gave up 7 bases and J gave up 1 base; unmatched junction bases: 4. CDR3 region: CATRDRGQPNTEAFF. The CDR3 coding sequence is TGTGCCACCAGGGACAGGGGGCAACCGAACACTGAAGCTTTCTTT.

This clone appeared a single time. This chain uses TRBV18 with TRBJ2-7; 10 bases line up with TRBD1. Germline lookup yields CDR1 KGHSH and CDR2 LQKENI. The ends lost 3 bases at V and 2 bases at J; junction bases unmatched: 7. The CDR3 is 16 residues long. The CDR3 is CASSPTVGTGAYEQYF. The CDR3, as DNA: TGTGCCAGCTCACCGACGGTTGGGACAGGGGCCTACGAGCAGTACTTC.

This chain links TRBV6-5 with TRBJ1-1; a possible D gene is TRBD1 (5 bases). Germline loops: CDR1 MNHEY, CDR2 SVGAGI. This CDR3 is 14 amino acids long. Trimming removed 2 bases at V and 1 base at J, with 8 bases between. CDR3: CASSYRGRNTEAFF. The CDR3 nucleotides are TGTGCCAGCAGTTACAGGGGAAGGAACACTGAAGCTTTCTTT.

The chain carries TRBV4-2 and TRBJ2-5, with 7 positions matching TRBD2. CDR3 length: 14 amino acids. V lost 2 bases to trimming and J lost 7 bases; unmatched junction nucleotides: 7. From germline, CDR1 is LGHNA and CDR2 YNFKEQ. The CDR3 coding sequence is TGTGCCAGCAGCCAATCAGGCGGGGAGGGGACCCAGTACTTC. Its translation: CASSQSGGEGTQYF.

The chain links TRBV7-2 to TRBJ2-7; D gene ambiguous. This CDR3 has 13 amino acids. Trimming stripped 3 bases from V and 2 bases from J, with 8 bases between. The V gene's germline CDR1 is SGHTA and CDR2 FQGNSA. CDR3 DNA sequence: TGTGCCAGCAGCTTTCAGGTCCCCTACGAGCAGTACTTC. It codes for CASSFQVPYEQYF.

The chain has TRBV11-2 and TRBJ2-7; D perhaps matches TRBD2 (5 bases). Trimming left V 6 bases short and J 5 bases short, with 20 bases between. CDR3 size: 15 residues. Germline lookup yields CDR1 SGHAT and CDR2 FQNNGV. The CDR3 sequence is CASRPSSGNPNEQYF. The CDR3 bases are TGTGCCAGCAGACCAAGCTCGGGGAACCCGAACGAGCAGTACTTC.

V gene TRBV10-1 combines with J gene TRBJ2-1; a possible D gene is TRBD1 (5 bases). Germline V gene data show CDR1 as WNHNN and CDR2 as SYGVQD (reference sequence). V lost 8 bases, J lost 3 bases, and 17 bases lay in between. The CDR3 consists of 15 residues. The CDR3 DNA is TGCGCCAGCCCCGACAAATGGACACTCTACAATGAGCAGTTCTTC. Translating gives CASPDKWTLYNEQFF.

J is TRBJ1-1 and V is TRBV4-1, with D tentatively TRBD1 (5 bases). The germline V and J ends were trimmed by 3 bases and 1 base, with 12 bases remaining between them. The CDR3 is made up of 15 amino acids. Germline lookup yields CDR1 MGHRA and CDR2 YSYEKL. The CDR3 nucleotides are TGCGCCAGCAGCCACCCGGCCAGGGAGAACACTGAAGCTTTCTTT. Translating gives CASSHPARENTEAFF.

This sequence joins TRBV6-5 and TRBJ1-2, with D tentatively TRBD1 (5 bases). This CDR3 spans 15 amino acids. Germline V gene sequence: CDR1 MNHEY, CDR2 SVGAGI. Trimming shortened V by 8 bases and J by 2 bases, and 18 bases separated the two germline ends. Written as DNA, the CDR3 is TGTGCCAGCTCTCCTTCGGCAGGGTTGAACTATGGCTACACCTTC. Translated: CASSPSAGLNYGYTF.

The chain employs TRBV3-1 (or the pseudogene TRBV3-2) and TRBJ2-1; 8 positions match TRBD1. Trimming took 4 bases from V and 7 from J; bases not matched to a gene: 9. CDR1 is LGHDT, CDR2 YNNKEL, per germline (reference sequence). This CDR3 region has 15 residues. The CDR3 region is CASSPSSNRGNEQFF. The CDR3 bases are TGTGCCAGCAGCCCCAGCTCCAACAGGGGGAATGAGCAGTTCTTC.

The chain joins TRBV2 to TRBJ1-6; possibly TRBD1 for D (6 bases). This CDR3 has 14 amino acids. The V end was cut by 4 bases, the J end by 8 bases, with 12 bases between. Germline CDR1 is SNHLY and CDR2 is FYNNEI. DNA of the CDR3: TGTGCCAGCAGTGGGGACAAAGCCTATTCACCCCTCCACTTT. This sequence encodes CASSGDKAYSPLHF.

The gene calls are TRBV27 and TRBJ1-5; D is uncertain. V was pared by 4 bases and J by 6 bases, with 19 bases between. CDR3 length: 16 amino acids. CDR1 and CDR2 from the germline V gene are MNHEY and SMNVEV (reference sequence). CDR3 DNA: TGTGCCAGCAGTTCCGCCAGCCCACAGAAGAGTCAGCCCCAGCATTTT. This sequence encodes CASSSASPQKSQPQHF.